Below are 21 T cell receptor beta chains sequenced from a single sample in a study of long-term antiretroviral therapy in people with HIV. The run of the v3.0 immunoSEQ assay was at survey level. Clones were read by immunoSEQ multiplex PCR, and TCRdb kept only the in-frame ones, dropping some. The repertoire holds tens of thousands of clones, with 80% to 90% as singletons. The sample here was unsorted PBMCs, taken 3 years after starting antiretroviral therapy. The receptors derive from a man aged 50-60 years with HIV.

The chain joins TRBV4-3 to TRBJ2-1; 13 bases fit TRBD2. The length of the CDR3 is 15 residues. V was clipped by 4 bases and J by 5 bases; unmatched bases: 2. Germline CDR1 and CDR2: LGHNA and YSLEER. CDR3 in DNA: TGCGCCAGCAGCCGAGGGACTAGCGGGGACAATGAGCAGTTCTTC. It encodes CASSRGTSGDNEQFF.

The V call is TRBV27, the J call TRBJ2-1, with a weak D call TRBD2 (7 bases). The CDR3 is made up of 13 amino acids. V gave up 6 bases and J gave up 9 bases, with 15 bases separating them. CDR1 and CDR2 (germline): MNHEY, SMNVEV (reference sequence). The CDR3 DNA sequence: TGTGCCAGCAGGGAATGGGGGGGCACTGAGCAGTTCTTC. The encoded protein is CASREWGGTEQFF.

The rearrangement joins TRBV11-3 to TRBJ2-5; D gene uncertain. V lost 5 bases to trimming and J lost 1 base, with 8 bases between them. Germline V lookup: CDR1 SGHNT, CDR2 YENEEA. The CDR3 spans 13 residues. The CDR3 DNA reads as TGTGCCAGCAGCCCCGGGCCCCAAGAGACCCAGTACTTC. Protein product: CASSPGPQETQYF.

The chain is built from TRBV28 and TRBJ2-7, with TRBD2 as a possible D gene (7 bases). The CDR3 has 14 residues. Germline lookup yields CDR1 MDHEN and CDR2 SYDVKM. V was shortened by 6 bases and J by 4 bases, with 16 bases between the two germline ends. The CDR3 bases are TGTGCCAGCAGCAGAACCCGGGGGGCTTACGAGCAGTACTTC. Translating gives CASSRTRGAYEQYF.

The J gene is TRBJ1-5, the V gene TRBV30; no clear D. V gave up 4 bases and J gave up 5 bases, with 15 bases separating them. The germline V gene encodes CDR1 GTSNPN and CDR2 SVGIG (reference sequence). The CDR3 spans 14 residues. The CDR3 nucleotides read TGTGCCTGGACAGCGAGCCGGAGGGATCAGCCCCAGCATTTT. This translates into CAWTASRRDQPQHF. Using reference TRBV30 and TRBJ1-5 for the parts outside the CDR3, the full variable domain is SQTIHQWPATLVQPVGSPLSLECTVEGTSNPNLYWYRQAAGRGLQLLFYSVGIGQISSEVPQNLSASRPQDRQFILSSKKLLLSDSGFYLCAWTASRRDQPQHFGDGTRLSIL.

This chain uses TRBV11-2 with TRBJ1-2, with unresolved D. The CDR3 runs to 12 residues. Trimming stripped 8 bases from V and 4 bases from J, with 11 bases between. Germline values: CDR1 SGHAT, CDR2 FQNNGV. CDR3 residues: CASGGFGYGYTF. CDR3 nucleotide sequence: TGTGCCAGCGGCGGGTTCGGCTATGGCTACACCTTC. The complete variable domain, with remaining parts taken from reference TRBV11-2 and TRBJ1-2, reads EAGVAQSPRYKIIEKRQSVAFWCNPISGHATLYWYQQILGQGPKLLIQFQNNGVVDDSQLPKDRFSAERLKGVDSTLKIQPAKLEDSAVYLCASGGFGYGYTFGSGTRLTVV.

The chain couples TRBV4-3 to TRBJ2-1; TRBD2 might be the D (5 bases). CDR1 and CDR2 (germline): LGHNA, YSLEER. V was cut by 0 bases and J by 3 bases, with 15 bases left in between. The CDR3 is made up of 17 amino acids. CDR3 coding DNA: TGCGCCAGCAGCCAAGATTCAACGGGGAGTAGCTACAATGAGCAGTTCTTC. Translating it yields CASSQDSTGSSYNEQFF.

V is TRBV5-1 and J is TRBJ2-1, with D perhaps matching TRBD2 (5 bases). V lost 1 base, J lost 0 bases, and 17 bases lay in between. This CDR3 has 18 amino acids. Germline-derived CDR1 and CDR2 are SGHRS and YFSETQ. The CDR3 loop reads CASSLHSGGQSSYNEQFF. The DNA of the CDR3 is TGCGCCAGCAGCTTGCATTCGGGCGGGCAGAGCTCCTACAATGAGCAGTTCTTC.

The chain uses TRBV13 and TRBJ2-1, with a possible D match to TRBD2 (6 bases). CDR3 length: 14 residues. In germline, CDR1 is PRHDT, CDR2 FYEKMQ (reference sequence). V was trimmed by 11 bases and J by 0 bases, leaving 14 bases between them. CDR3 in amino acids: CASKGGSSYNEQFF. In DNA, the CDR3 is TGTGCCTCTAAAGGAGGGAGCTCCTACAATGAGCAGTTCTTC.

The rearrangement uses TRBV11-2 and TRBJ2-7; 7 bases align to TRBD1. CDR3 length: 15 amino acids. The trim removed 5 bases at V and 3 bases at J, leaving 10 bases unmatched. Germline V gene sequence: CDR1 SGHAT, CDR2 FQNNGV. The CDR3 spells CASSLDREWGYEQYF. The CDR3 region has the DNA TGTGCCAGCAGCCTCGACAGGGAATGGGGCTACGAGCAGTACTTC.

The gene calls are TRBV5-6 and TRBJ2-3, with D unresolved. The CDR3 is made up of 15 amino acids. Trimming took off 2 bases at V and 0 bases at J, with 10 bases between the two ends. Germline lookup yields CDR1 SGHDT and CDR2 YYEEEE. The CDR3 reads CASSFGVRSTDTQYF. For the CDR3, the DNA is TGTGCCAGCAGCTTTGGAGTCCGAAGCACAGATACGCAGTATTTT. Combining the CDR3 with reference TRBV5-6 and TRBJ2-3 gives the whole variable domain DAGVTQSPTHLIKTRGQQVTLRCSPKSGHDTVSWYQQALGQGPQFIFQYYEEEERQRGNFPDRFSGHQFPNYSSELNVNALLLGDSALYLCASSFGVRSTDTQYFGPGTRLTVL.

The CDR3 DNA follows: TGTGCCAGCAGTCCAGGGGGCGCTGGGGTCGACTATGGCTACACCTTC. It encodes CASSPGGAGVDYGYTF. The rearrangement links TRBV11-3 to TRBJ1-2, with 8 bases identical to TRBD1. V was pared by 6 bases and J by 3 bases, with 12 bases of the junction left unmatched. The CDR3 consists of 16 residues. The germline V gene encodes CDR1 SGHNT and CDR2 YENEEA.

The gene calls are TRBV4-1 and TRBJ2-7; TRBD2 aligns across 11 bases. Germline V CDR1 and CDR2: MGHRA, YSYEKL. Germline trimming cut 0 bases from V and 2 bases from J; bases unmatched to any gene: 3. There are 16 residues in the CDR3. The CDR3 reads CASSQDQLAGAYEQYF. The DNA for the CDR3 is TGCGCCAGCAGCCAAGACCAACTAGCGGGAGCCTACGAGCAGTACTTC.

The genes are TRBV19 and TRBJ2-7, with 9 bases matching TRBD2. This CDR3 region has 15 residues. The V gene's germline CDR1 is LNHDA and CDR2 SQIVND (reference sequence). The trim removed 5 bases at V and 5 bases at J, leaving 10 bases unmatched. The CDR3 reads CASSLSASGDHEQYF. The CDR3 DNA reads TGTGCCAGTAGTCTTAGTGCTAGCGGGGATCACGAGCAGTACTTC.

This clone was seen once. The genes are TRBV5-1 and TRBJ2-6, with D tentatively TRBD1 or TRBD2 (5 bases each). With 4 bases removed from V and 2 bases from J, the gap between germline ends came to 10 bases. There are 15 residues in the CDR3. Germline assignment: CDR1 SGHRS and CDR2 YFSETQ. The CDR3 DNA sequence: TGCGCCAGCAGCCCCCGGGGCGCTGGGGCCAACGTCCTGACTTTC. It encodes CASSPRGAGANVLTF.

The chain has TRBV2 and TRBJ2-7; possible D gene TRBD1, 6 bases. V lost 3 bases and J 3 bases, leaving 9 bases between the germline ends. Germline assignment: CDR1 SNHLY and CDR2 FYNNEI. This CDR3 is 13 amino acids long. CDR3 residues: CASSEDRNYEQYF. Written as DNA, the CDR3 is TGTGCCAGCAGTGAGGACAGAAACTACGAGCAGTACTTC.

The J gene is TRBJ2-7, the V gene TRBV7-8; D remains ambiguous. This CDR3 comprises 14 residues. Germline assignment: CDR1 SGHVS and CDR2 FQNEAQ. V dropped 5 bases and J dropped 2 bases, with 13 bases sitting between them. This CDR3 is CASSQIGAPYEQYF. The DNA of the CDR3 is TGTGCCAGCAGCCAAATTGGTGCGCCCTACGAGCAGTACTTC.

The V and J genes are TRBV7-9 and TRBJ1-1; D not certain. The CDR3 has 9 amino acids. V shed 1 base and J shed 10 bases, with 1 base lying between them. Germline V lookup: CDR1 SEHNR, CDR2 FQNEAQ (reference sequence). The CDR3 reads CASSLGAFF. CDR3 sequence (DNA): TGTGCCAGCAGCTTAGGAGCTTTCTTT.

The chain is built from TRBV4-1 and TRBJ2-7; 10 bases fit TRBD2. Looked up from germline, CDR1 is MGHRA and CDR2 is YSYEKL. V lost 5 bases to trimming and J lost 7 bases; unmatched junction nucleotides: 8. CDR3 length: 14 residues. In DNA, the CDR3 is TGCGCCAGCAGCGCAGCGGGAGGGCTTTCGGAGCAGTACTTC. Translated, it gives CASSAAGGLSEQYF.

This clone showed up just once. The V and J genes are TRBV6-6 and TRBJ2-2; D call uncertain. V lost 6 bases to trimming and J lost 1 base, with 9 bases between them. CDR1 and CDR2 from the germline V gene are MNHNY and SVGAGI (reference sequence). This CDR3 is built from 14 residues. The CDR3 bases are TGTGCCAGCAGAGAGAGAAGGAACACCGGGGAGCTGTTTTTT. This translates into CASRERRNTGELFF.

This clone was recorded only once. V usage is TRBV7-9 and J usage is TRBJ1-1; TRBD1 agrees at 8 bases. CDR3 length: 18 residues. V lost 5 bases and J lost 3; bases outside the gene matches: 17. Germline loops: CDR1 SEHNR, CDR2 FQNEAQ (reference sequence). CDR3 in DNA: TGTGCCAGCAGCACTCAGGACAGGGAGTTTTTAGGGGACACTGAAGCTTTCTTT. This gives the protein CASSTQDREFLGDTEAFF.